The clone carrying this T cell receptor beta chain was recorded many times. Amplification of TCR beta CDR3 regions used RNA as the template. First-round RT-PCR of the TCR CDR3 relied on the HTBI primer set. Each CDR3 protein gets one entry after TCRdb re-called the multiplex PCR reads with MiXCR. There are some 700,000 distinct CDR3 sequences in the sample; 17% occur only once, and roughly 16% lies in the top ten. This specimen belongs to a study of T cells in Graves' hyperthyroidism and ophthalmopathy. This CDR3 has 15 amino acids. Germline assignment: CDR1 MNHEY and CDR2 SVGAGI. The V gene end was trimmed by 2 bases and the J gene end by 4 bases; junction bases not matched to a gene: 7.

The TCR originated in a man aged 50-59 years with Graves' hyperthyroidism. The sample comprised blood. The chain recombines TRBV6-5 with TRBJ2-5; TRBD2 matches 7 bases. The CDR3 spells CASSYAMTSLETQYF. The CDR3 DNA reads as TGTGCCAGCAGTTACGCAATGACTAGCCTAGAGACCCAGTACTTC.